These T cell receptor beta chains were read from a single sample in a study of blood T cell repertoires in COVID-19. Generated by immunoSEQ multiplex PCR, the TCRdb table keeps only in-frame clones and is missing some. The sample carries a few hundred thousand clones, around 86% recorded once. The sequenced sample consisted of peripheral blood. The receptors stem from a middle-aged man who had recovered from COVID-19. The CDR3 runs from the conserved cysteine through the conserved F or W. Fields, in order: clone size, V gene, D gene, J gene, CDR3 DNA, CDR3 protein. D genes are given only for firm matches. Clone size, where shown, is once, few, many, or a class for clones that have expanded.

clone size: NA
V gene: TRBV11-2
D gene: NA
J gene: TRBJ2-4
CDR3 DNA: TGTGCCAGCACCTCCACAGGGTCCCAAGGGGCCAAAAACATTCAGTACTTC
CDR3 protein: CASTSTGSQGAKNIQYF

clone size: NA
V gene: TRBV6-5
D gene: NA
J gene: TRBJ1-1
CDR3 DNA: TGTGCCAGCAGGAACAATGGCATTTCCACTGAAGCTTTCTTT
CDR3 protein: CASRNNGISTEAFF

clone size: NA
V gene: TRBV27
D gene: NA
J gene: TRBJ1-4
CDR3 DNA: TGTGCCAGCAGTCTCCTCCCGGGAATAGGGGAAAAACTGTTTTTT
CDR3 protein: CASSLLPGIGEKLFF

clone size: NA
V gene: TRBV5-1
D gene: TRBD2
J gene: TRBJ2-7
CDR3 DNA: TGCGCCAGCAGCTTGGTTGGCCTAGCGGATACCTACGAGCAGTACTTC
CDR3 protein: CASSLVGLADTYEQYF

clone size: NA
V gene: TRBV5-6
D gene: NA
J gene: TRBJ2-6
CDR3 DNA: TGTGCCAGCAGCTTTGGCAGGGCCCCCTCTGGGGCCAACGTCCTGACTTTC
CDR3 protein: CASSFGRAPSGANVLTF

clone size: few
V gene: TRBV29-1
D gene: NA
J gene: TRBJ1-1
CDR3 DNA: TGCAGCGTTGTAGTAGGAGGGAACACTGAAGCTTTCTTT
CDR3 protein: CSVVVGGNTEAFF

clone size: few
V gene: TRBV7-9
D gene: NA
J gene: TRBJ1-1
CDR3 DNA: TGTGCCAGCAGTTCAGAGATGAGGTCCACTGAAGCTTTCTTT
CDR3 protein: CASSSEMRSTEAFF

clone size: NA
V gene: TRBV30
D gene: NA
J gene: TRBJ1-3
CDR3 DNA: TGTGCCTGGTCTAGCGACGGACGCTCTGGAAACACCATATATTTT
CDR3 protein: CAWSSDGRSGNTIYF

clone size: NA
V gene: TRBV7-6
D gene: NA
J gene: TRBJ2-7
CDR3 DNA: TGTGCCAGCAGCCGGGGGGGACAGGGTACCTACGAGCAGTACTTC
CDR3 protein: CASSRGGQGTYEQYF

clone size: NA
V gene: TRBV6-5
D gene: TRBD1
J gene: TRBJ2-7
CDR3 DNA: TGTGCCAGCAATCGGGACAGGGTTATGGGGGAGCAGTACTTC
CDR3 protein: CASNRDRVMGEQYF

clone size: NA
V gene: TRBV3-1/TRBV3-2
D gene: TRBD2
J gene: TRBJ2-3
CDR3 DNA: TGTGCCAGCAGCCAGAGTATAGGGCTAGCGGGTGCAGATACGCAGTATTTT
CDR3 protein: CASSQSIGLAGADTQYF

clone size: NA
V gene: TRBV25-1
D gene: NA
J gene: TRBJ2-7
CDR3 DNA: TGTGCCTACACCTCGGGGTCACGAGTTCCCGAGCAGTACTTC
CDR3 protein: CAYTSGSRVPEQYF

clone size: NA
V gene: TRBV7-2
D gene: TRBD1
J gene: TRBJ1-2
CDR3 DNA: TGTGCCAGCAGCCGCGGACAGGGACCCCGCTGGGGCTACACCTTC
CDR3 protein: CASSRGQGPRWGYTF

clone size: once
V gene: TRBV2
D gene: TRBD1
J gene: TRBJ1-2
CDR3 DNA: TGTGCCAGCAGTGGGAGGACAGGGGGGTGGCCTAATGGCTACACCTTC
CDR3 protein: CASSGRTGGWPNGYTF

clone size: once
V gene: TRBV11-2
D gene: NA
J gene: TRBJ2-1
CDR3 DNA: TGTGCCAGCAGCTTATACCGGGGGGCGATAGGGAATGAGCAGTTCTTC
CDR3 protein: CASSLYRGAIGNEQFF

clone size: NA
V gene: TRBV9
D gene: NA
J gene: TRBJ2-2
CDR3 DNA: TGTGCCAGCAGCGTAGAATTCCGAGGGAGTGGGTACACCGGGGAGCTGTTTTTT
CDR3 protein: CASSVEFRGSGYTGELFF

clone size: NA
V gene: TRBV19
D gene: TRBD1
J gene: TRBJ2-2
CDR3 DNA: TGTGCCAGTAGTATTAAGGGGGCGGCGGACACCGGGGAGCTGTTTTTT
CDR3 protein: CASSIKGAADTGELFF

clone size: NA
V gene: TRBV6-6
D gene: TRBD1
J gene: TRBJ1-2
CDR3 DNA: TGTGCCAGCAGTTACCAGGGGGACTATGGCTACACCTTC
CDR3 protein: CASSYQGDYGYTF

clone size: once
V gene: TRBV5-6
D gene: TRBD2
J gene: TRBJ2-3
CDR3 DNA: TGTGCCAGCAGCGGGGAAGGGACTAGCGGGAGAGGAGATACGCAGTATTTT
CDR3 protein: CASSGEGTSGRGDTQYF

clone size: NA
V gene: TRBV7-2
D gene: NA
J gene: TRBJ2-3
CDR3 DNA: TGTGCCAGCAGCCTCGCCCCCCCGGGGAGCACAGATACGCAGTATTTT
CDR3 protein: CASSLAPPGSTDTQYF

clone size: NA
V gene: TRBV7-2
D gene: NA
J gene: TRBJ1-1
CDR3 DNA: TGTGCCAGCAGCCCACCCGGGACTAAAGCCCGCACTGAAGCTTTCTTT
CDR3 protein: CASSPPGTKARTEAFF

clone size: NA
V gene: TRBV6-2/TRBV6-3
D gene: TRBD2
J gene: TRBJ2-3
CDR3 DNA: TGTGCCAGCAGCTTACTCAGACTAGCGGGGGGGCCTCGTACAGATACGCAGTATTTT
CDR3 protein: CASSLLRLAGGPRTDTQYF

clone size: NA
V gene: TRBV19
D gene: TRBD2
J gene: TRBJ2-3
CDR3 DNA: TGTGCCAGTAGTCTAAGGACTAGCGGGGGGCCCACAGATACGCAGTATTTT
CDR3 protein: CASSLRTSGGPTDTQYF

clone size: NA
V gene: TRBV6-5
D gene: TRBD1
J gene: TRBJ2-5
CDR3 DNA: TGTGCCAGCACCCGACAGGGAATGCGAGAGACCCAGTACTTC
CDR3 protein: CASTRQGMRETQYF

clone size: few
V gene: TRBV6-2/TRBV6-3
D gene: TRBD1
J gene: TRBJ1-5
CDR3 DNA: TGTGCCAGCAGTTACTCTGGGACAGCCTACAATCAGCCCCAGCATTTT
CDR3 protein: CASSYSGTAYNQPQHF

clone size: NA
V gene: TRBV28
D gene: NA
J gene: TRBJ2-7
CDR3 DNA: TGTGCCAGCAGTCTCCCCGGACTCCCCTACGAGCAGTACTTC
CDR3 protein: CASSLPGLPYEQYF

clone size: NA
V gene: TRBV18
D gene: TRBD1
J gene: TRBJ1-4
CDR3 DNA: TGTGCCAGCTCACCACGGTCAGGGGGTTCTGAAAAACTGTTTTTT
CDR3 protein: CASSPRSGGSEKLFF

clone size: NA
V gene: TRBV11-2
D gene: TRBD2
J gene: TRBJ2-3
CDR3 DNA: TGTGCCAGCGGCAAGGGGAGCGGGAGTCCCACAGATACGCAGTATTTT
CDR3 protein: CASGKGSGSPTDTQYF

clone size: NA
V gene: TRBV3-1/TRBV3-2
D gene: TRBD2
J gene: TRBJ2-2
CDR3 DNA: TGTGCCAGCAGTCGACTAGCGGGAGGCCCGAACACCGGGGAGCTGTTTTTT
CDR3 protein: CASSRLAGGPNTGELFF

clone size: NA
V gene: TRBV5-1
D gene: NA
J gene: TRBJ1-2
CDR3 DNA: TGCGCCAGCAGAAGGCGGACAGATGATCCCTATGGCTACACCTTC
CDR3 protein: CASRRRTDDPYGYTF

clone size: once
V gene: TRBV10-2
D gene: TRBD1
J gene: TRBJ1-2
CDR3 DNA: TGCGCCAGCCGGGACAGGTTGGTCTATGGCTACACCTTC
CDR3 protein: CASRDRLVYGYTF

clone size: NA
V gene: TRBV7-3
D gene: NA
J gene: TRBJ1-1
CDR3 DNA: TGTGCCAGCAGCTTAACCAAAAACACTGAAGCTTTCTTT
CDR3 protein: CASSLTKNTEAFF

clone size: NA
V gene: TRBV3-1/TRBV3-2
D gene: NA
J gene: TRBJ1-1
CDR3 DNA: TGTGCCCACCGGGGGGGGGACACTGAAGCTTTCTTT
CDR3 protein: CAHRGGDTEAFF

clone size: once
V gene: TRBV5-4
D gene: NA
J gene: TRBJ2-1
CDR3 DNA: TGTGCCAGCAGCCAGACTAGTAAGAATGAGCAGTTCTTC
CDR3 protein: CASSQTSKNEQFF

clone size: NA
V gene: TRBV10-3
D gene: TRBD1
J gene: TRBJ2-3
CDR3 DNA: TGTGCCCTTGGAGGGACAGGGCACACAGATACGCAGTATTTT
CDR3 protein: CALGGTGHTDTQYF

clone size: NA
V gene: TRBV5-1
D gene: TRBD1
J gene: TRBJ1-6
CDR3 DNA: TGCGCCAGCAGCGTGGAGGGACAGGTGAATTCACCCCTCCACTTT
CDR3 protein: CASSVEGQVNSPLHF

clone size: NA
V gene: TRBV13
D gene: NA
J gene: TRBJ2-2
CDR3 DNA: TGTGCCAGCAGCTTACCGGTACCGACCGGGGAGCTGTTTTTT
CDR3 protein: CASSLPVPTGELFF

clone size: NA
V gene: TRBV27
D gene: NA
J gene: TRBJ2-7
CDR3 DNA: TGTGCCAGCAGTCAGCAGGGCATCTCCTACGAGCAGTACTTC
CDR3 protein: CASSQQGISYEQYF

clone size: NA
V gene: TRBV11-2
D gene: NA
J gene: TRBJ1-3
CDR3 DNA: TGTGCCAGCAGCCGGCGGGACACCATATATTTT
CDR3 protein: CASSRRDTIYF

clone size: NA
V gene: TRBV19
D gene: NA
J gene: TRBJ2-7
CDR3 DNA: TGTGCCAGTTCCGCGCGCCCCTCCGGGGCAGGGGTCTACGAGCAGTACTTC
CDR3 protein: CASSARPSGAGVYEQYF

clone size: NA
V gene: TRBV7-2
D gene: TRBD1
J gene: TRBJ1-5
CDR3 DNA: TGTGCCAGCAGCTCGGCCGGGACAGGAGTTCAGCCCCAGCATTTT
CDR3 protein: CASSSAGTGVQPQHF

clone size: NA
V gene: TRBV7-2
D gene: TRBD2
J gene: TRBJ2-7
CDR3 DNA: TGTGCCAGCACCCCCCGGGGGGGCGGCTCCTACGAGCAGTACTTC
CDR3 protein: CASTPRGGGSYEQYF

clone size: NA
V gene: TRBV27
D gene: NA
J gene: TRBJ2-2
CDR3 DNA: TGTGCCACCCCGGACAGAATATACCCAACTGACCTAAACACCGGGGAGCTGTTTTTT
CDR3 protein: CATPDRIYPTDLNTGELFF

clone size: NA
V gene: TRBV19
D gene: NA
J gene: TRBJ2-7
CDR3 DNA: TGTGCCAGTAGTCCCCGGGGGGGACAGTCCTACGAGCAGTACTTC
CDR3 protein: CASSPRGGQSYEQYF

clone size: once
V gene: TRBV15
D gene: NA
J gene: TRBJ2-1
CDR3 DNA: TGTGCCACCAGCAGAGGAGGAAATGAGCAGTTCTTC
CDR3 protein: CATSRGGNEQFF

clone size: NA
V gene: TRBV6-2/TRBV6-3
D gene: NA
J gene: TRBJ1-2
CDR3 DNA: TGTGCCAGCAGCCGTGTGACAGTAACCTCTAACTATGGCTACACCTTC
CDR3 protein: CASSRVTVTSNYGYTF

clone size: NA
V gene: TRBV3-1/TRBV3-2
D gene: NA
J gene: TRBJ2-7
CDR3 DNA: TGTGCCAGCAGCCAAGATCCCGGCAGGGTATCCGAGCAGTACTTC
CDR3 protein: CASSQDPGRVSEQYF

clone size: NA
V gene: TRBV6-2/TRBV6-3
D gene: TRBD2
J gene: TRBJ2-7
CDR3 DNA: TGTGCCAGCAGTACCGGACTAGCGGGAGTCGGCGAGCAGTACTTC
CDR3 protein: CASSTGLAGVGEQYF

clone size: NA
V gene: TRBV7-8
D gene: NA
J gene: TRBJ2-7
CDR3 DNA: TGTGCCAGCAGCCCCGGGACACTACAGTACTTC
CDR3 protein: CASSPGTLQYF

clone size: NA
V gene: TRBV25-1
D gene: NA
J gene: TRBJ2-2
CDR3 DNA: TGTGCCAGCAGTGGCCTCGGGGGGAACACCGGGGAGCTGTTTTTT
CDR3 protein: CASSGLGGNTGELFF

clone size: NA
V gene: TRBV12-3/TRBV12-4
D gene: TRBD1
J gene: TRBJ2-7
CDR3 DNA: TGTGCTTCGGGGACAGGGACCTACGAGCAGTACTTC
CDR3 protein: CASGTGTYEQYF

clone size: NA
V gene: TRBV7-8
D gene: TRBD2
J gene: TRBJ2-7
CDR3 DNA: TGTGCCAGCAGCATAGTTGGCGGGGGGTACGAGCAGTACTTC
CDR3 protein: CASSIVGGGYEQYF

clone size: NA
V gene: TRBV7-3
D gene: TRBD2
J gene: TRBJ2-1
CDR3 DNA: TGTGCCAGCAGCCCAGAGGGACTAGCGGGAGATGAGCAGTTCTTC
CDR3 protein: CASSPEGLAGDEQFF

clone size: NA
V gene: TRBV28
D gene: TRBD2
J gene: TRBJ2-3
CDR3 DNA: TGTGCCAGCGTACTTAGCGGGGGGGCAGATACGCAGTATTTT
CDR3 protein: CASVLSGGADTQYF